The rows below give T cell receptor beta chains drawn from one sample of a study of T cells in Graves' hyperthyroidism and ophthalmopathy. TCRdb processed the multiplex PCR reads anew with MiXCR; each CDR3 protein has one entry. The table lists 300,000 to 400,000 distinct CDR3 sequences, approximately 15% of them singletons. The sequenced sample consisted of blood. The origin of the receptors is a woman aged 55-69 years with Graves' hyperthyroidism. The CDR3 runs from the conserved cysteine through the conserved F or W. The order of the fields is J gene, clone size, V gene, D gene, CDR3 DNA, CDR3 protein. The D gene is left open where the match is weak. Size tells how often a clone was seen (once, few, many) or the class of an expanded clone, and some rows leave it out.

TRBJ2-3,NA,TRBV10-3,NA,TGTGCCATCAGTGAGTCTACGGCATCCACAGATACGCAGTATTTT,CAISESTASTDTQYF
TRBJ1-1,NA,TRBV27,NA,TGTGCCAGCAGTTTAAGAGGGAGGAACACTGAAGCTTTCTTT,CASSLRGRNTEAFF
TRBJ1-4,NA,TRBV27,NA,TGTGCCAGCAGCCCGGATCGGGCATCAACTAATGAAAAACTGTTTTTT,CASSPDRASTNEKLFF
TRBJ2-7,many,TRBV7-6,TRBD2,TGTGCCAGCAGCCCCGGGGGGGGCAAGCGCGAGCAGTACTTC,CASSPGGGKREQYF
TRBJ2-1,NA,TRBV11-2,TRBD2,TGTGCCAGCAGCCCCCCTAGCGGGAGGGGAAATGAGCAGTTCTTC,CASSPPSGRGNEQFF
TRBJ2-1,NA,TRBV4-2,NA,TGTGCCAGCAGCCAAGTCGAAGCCCATGAGCAGTTCTTC,CASSQVEAHEQFF
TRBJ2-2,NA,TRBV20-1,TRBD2,TGCAGTGCTCTCCGAGCGGGGGCGAACACCGGGGAGCTGTTTTTT,CSALRAGANTGELFF
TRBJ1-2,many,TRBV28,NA,TGTGCCAGCAGTTTCTACCCGCACAATGGGAACTATGGCTACACCTTC,CASSFYPHNGNYGYTF
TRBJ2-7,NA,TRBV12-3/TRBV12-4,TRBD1,TGTGCCAGCAGACACCGGGACAGCGGCTACGAGCAGTACTTC,CASRHRDSGYEQYF
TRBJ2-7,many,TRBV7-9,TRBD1,TGTGCCAGCAGCACCGGGACAGCCTACGAGCAGTACTTC,CASSTGTAYEQYF
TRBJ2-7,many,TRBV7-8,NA,TGTGCCAGCAGCGAGGGGGGGGGCTTAATCTACGAGCAGTACTTC,CASSEGGGLIYEQYF
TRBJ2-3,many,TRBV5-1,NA,TGCGCCAGCACCCCGGAACGGGCGGCGGATACGCAGTATTTT,CASTPERAADTQYF
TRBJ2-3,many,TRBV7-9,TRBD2,TGTGCCAGCAGCTCTCCCGGGACTAGCGGCACAGATACGCAGTATTTT,CASSSPGTSGTDTQYF
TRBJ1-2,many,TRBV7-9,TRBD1,TGTGCCAGCAGCTTAAGGGGACAGGCTTACTACACCTTC,CASSLRGQAYYTF
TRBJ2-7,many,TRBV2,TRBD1,TGTGCCAGTCTACCCGGGACAGGGATACTCTACGAGCAGTACTTC,CASLPGTGILYEQYF
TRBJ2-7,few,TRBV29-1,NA,TGCAGCGTTGAAGAGGCGACTAGATCGGCCTACGAGCAGTACTTC,CSVEEATRSAYEQYF
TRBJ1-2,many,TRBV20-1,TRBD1,TGCAGTGCAACACAGGGGGCTGACTATGGCTACACCTTC,CSATQGADYGYTF
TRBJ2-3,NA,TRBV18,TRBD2,TGTGCCAGCTCAACTGGACTAGCGAGCACAGATACGCAGTATTTT,CASSTGLASTDTQYF
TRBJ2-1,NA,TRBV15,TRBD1,TGTGCCACCAGCAGTGGGGACAGGGTGGGTTACAATGAGCAGTTCTTC,CATSSGDRVGYNEQFF
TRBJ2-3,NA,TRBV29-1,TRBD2,TGCAGCGTAGAAATAGCGGGAGGGGGTGATACGCAGTATTTT,CSVEIAGGGDTQYF
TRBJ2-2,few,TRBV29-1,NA,TGCAGCGCTAACAGGGAGGACACCGGGGAGCTGTTTTTT,CSANREDTGELFF
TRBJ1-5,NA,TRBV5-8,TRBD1,TGTGCCAGCAGCTCAGGACAGGATTATAGCAATCAGCCCCAGCATTTT,CASSSGQDYSNQPQHF
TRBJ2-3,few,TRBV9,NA,TGTGCCAGCAGAAGAAGGGGGGGCACAGATACGCAGTATTTT,CASRRRGGTDTQYF
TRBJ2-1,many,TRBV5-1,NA,TGCGCCAGCAGCTTGAAGGGCGGGAACAATGAGCAGTTCTTC,CASSLKGGNNEQFF
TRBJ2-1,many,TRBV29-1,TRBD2,TGCAGCGTTGATAAGGCGGGAGATGAGCAGTTCTTC,CSVDKAGDEQFF
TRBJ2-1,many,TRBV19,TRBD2,TGTGCCAGTAGTAAGTCCGGGACTAGCGGAAAACGCGAGCAGTTCTTC,CASSKSGTSGKREQFF
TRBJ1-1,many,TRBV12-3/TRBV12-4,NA,TGTGCCAGCAGTTTTTGGTCCCCCTCGAACACTGAAGCTTTCTTT,CASSFWSPSNTEAFF
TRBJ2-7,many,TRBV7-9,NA,TGTGCCAGCAGCTTCGTCTCATACGAGCAGTACTTC,CASSFVSYEQYF
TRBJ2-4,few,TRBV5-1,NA,TGCGCCAGCAGCGCCCGGGACCGGGACATTCAGTACTTC,CASSARDRDIQYF
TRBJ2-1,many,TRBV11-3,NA,TGTGCCAGCGGGCGTAGCTCCTACAATGAGCAGTTCTTC,CASGRSSYNEQFF
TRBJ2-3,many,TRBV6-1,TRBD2,TGTGCCAGCACCTGGGGGACTAGCGGTTTTAGCACAGATACGCAGTATTTT,CASTWGTSGFSTDTQYF
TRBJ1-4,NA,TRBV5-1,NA,TGTGCCAGCAGCTCAGGGCCAGGGAGCACTAATGAAAAACTGTTTTTT,CASSSGPGSTNEKLFF
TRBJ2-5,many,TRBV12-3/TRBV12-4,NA,TGTGCCAGCAGTTTAGCCAGGGGTGACGAGACCCAGTACTTC,CASSLARGDETQYF
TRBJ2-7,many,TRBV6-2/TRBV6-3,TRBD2,TGTGCCAGCAGCCCAGCGGGGGTCGAGCAGTACTTC,CASSPAGVEQYF
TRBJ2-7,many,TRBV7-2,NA,TGTGCCAGCAGACTCGGACAGACCTTCTACGAGCAGTACTTC,CASRLGQTFYEQYF
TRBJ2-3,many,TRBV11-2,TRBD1,TGTGCCAGCCGGCCTGGGACAGTCACAGATACGCAGTATTTT,CASRPGTVTDTQYF
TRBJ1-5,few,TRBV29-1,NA,TGCAGCGTCGCGGCTAGCAATCAGCCCCAGCATTTT,CSVAASNQPQHF
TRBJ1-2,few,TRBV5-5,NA,TGTGCCAGCAGTTTTACAGGGCCTCCTATGAGCTACACCTTC,CASSFTGPPMSYTF
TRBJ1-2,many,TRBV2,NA,TGTGCCAGCAGTGACTACAGGGACTATGGCTACACCTTC,CASSDYRDYGYTF
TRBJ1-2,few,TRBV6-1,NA,TGTGCCAGCAGTACAACAGGACAATTTAACTATGGCTACACCTTC,CASSTTGQFNYGYTF
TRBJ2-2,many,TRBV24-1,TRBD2,TGTGCCACCAGTGACTCCTACATGATGCGGGAGAGTACCGGGGAGCTGTTTTTT,CATSDSYMMRESTGELFF
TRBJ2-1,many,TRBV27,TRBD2,TGTGCCAGCAGTTTCCCGGGACTAGCGTACAATGAGCAGTTCTTC,CASSFPGLAYNEQFF
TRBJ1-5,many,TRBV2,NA,TGTGCCAGCAGTGTGGGACCAGGGGGCAATCAGCCCCAGCATTTT,CASSVGPGGNQPQHF
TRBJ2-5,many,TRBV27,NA,TGTGCCAGCAGTTTGATGGGGGGAGAGGGCGGGACCCAGTACTTC,CASSLMGGEGGTQYF
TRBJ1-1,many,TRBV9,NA,TGTGCCAGCAGCAGGACGGGTTTTGAAGCTTTCTTT,CASSRTGFEAFF
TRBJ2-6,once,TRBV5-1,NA,TGCGCCAGCAGCCCCACGCCAGGGGCTGGGGCCAACGTCCTGACTTTC,CASSPTPGAGANVLTF
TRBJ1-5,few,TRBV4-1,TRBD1,TGCGCCAGCAGCCAAAGCAGGGGGACCCAGCCCCAGCATTTT,CASSQSRGTQPQHF
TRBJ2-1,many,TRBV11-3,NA,TGTGCCAGCAGCTCGGCTATCGGACCCTACAATGAGCAGTTCTTC,CASSSAIGPYNEQFF
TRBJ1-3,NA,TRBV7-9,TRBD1,TGTGCCAGCAGCTCACAGGGGGCGGGTGGAAACACCATATATTTT,CASSSQGAGGNTIYF
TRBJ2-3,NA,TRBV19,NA,TGTGCCAGTAGTATAACAATAGTCTCTATAGGCACAGATACGCAGTATTTT,CASSITIVSIGTDTQYF
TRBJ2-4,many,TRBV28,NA,TGTGCCAGCAGTTTAAGTAACAGGATTGACATTCAGTACTTC,CASSLSNRIDIQYF
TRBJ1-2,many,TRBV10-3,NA,TGTGCCTCCGGACCGTCCCGTAACTATGGCTACACCTTC,CASGPSRNYGYTF
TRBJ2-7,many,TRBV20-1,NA,TGCAGTGCCCCCGGGCGTCGGGGACCCTACGAGCAGTACTTC,CSAPGRRGPYEQYF
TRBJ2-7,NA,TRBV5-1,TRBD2,TGCGCCAGCAGCCCTGGACTAGCGGGAGCGAACTACGAGCAGTACTTC,CASSPGLAGANYEQYF
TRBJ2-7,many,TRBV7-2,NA,TGTGCCAGCAGCTTAGGAGGGCTTTCCGGCTACGAGCAGTACTTC,CASSLGGLSGYEQYF
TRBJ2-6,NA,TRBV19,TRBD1,TGTGCCAGTAGTCCTAGACAGGGGGAAGGGGCCAACGTCCTGACTTTC,CASSPRQGEGANVLTF
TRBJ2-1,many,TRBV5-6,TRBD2,TGTGCCAGCAGCTTGGGGCTAGCGGGGGCGGACAATGAGCAGTTCTTC,CASSLGLAGADNEQFF
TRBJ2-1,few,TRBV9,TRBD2,TGTGCCAGCAGCGTAGGGTCTAGCGGGGACCATGAGCAGTTCTTC,CASSVGSSGDHEQFF